These 16 T cell receptor beta chains originate from one sample sequenced in a study of CD8 T cells in Susac syndrome. The RNA, about 0.5 to 1 ug, was put through reverse transcription using random hexamers. TCRdb redid the calling of the immunoSEQ multiplex PCR reads with MiXCR, one entry per CDR3 protein. The table includes 95,000 to 150,000 distinct CDR3 sequences, about 94% detected once. The sequenced sample consisted of CD8+ T cells from PBMCs. The source of these receptors is a human donor with Susac syndrome.

The chain couples TRBV19 to TRBJ2-2; D is possibly TRBD2 (6 bases). The germline CDR1 and CDR2 sequences are LNHDA and SQIVND (reference sequence). Trimming pared 3 bases from V and 5 bases from J, leaving 13 bases between. The CDR3 loop spans 15 amino acids. The CDR3 here is CASSITLGGTGELFF. For the CDR3, the DNA is TGTGCCAGTAGTATCACCTTGGGGGGAACCGGGGAGCTGTTTTTT.

Only one count was recorded for this clonotype. This chain joins TRBV7-3 and TRBJ1-2; weak D call: TRBD1 (5 bases). V shed 1 base and J shed 3 bases, with 15 bases lying between them. Germline V gene lookup returns CDR1 SGHTA and CDR2 FQGTGA. The length of the CDR3 is 16 residues. CDR3 amino acids: CASSLKYSEGYYGYTF. The CDR3 DNA reads as TGTGCCAGCAGCTTAAAGTACAGCGAGGGGTACTATGGCTACACCTTC.

The chain has TRBV7-2 and TRBJ2-7; 9 bases match TRBD1. V was pared by 2 bases and J by 1 base, with 9 bases of the junction left unmatched. The CDR3 has 17 residues. CDR1 and CDR2 from the germline V gene are SGHTA and FQGNSA. CDR3 DNA sequence: TGTGCCAGCAGCTTATACCCTCCGGGACAGGGATCCTACGAGCAGTACTTC. Protein sequence: CASSLYPPGQGSYEQYF.

The rearrangement links TRBV30 to TRBJ2-7; TRBD2 is a possible D gene (6 bases). V was pared by 4 bases and J by 3 bases, with 16 bases between. CDR1 is GTSNPN and CDR2 is SVGIG in the germline V gene (reference sequence). The CDR3 is made up of 14 amino acids. CDR3 protein: CAWTPPAGSYEQYF. CDR3 bases: TGTGCCTGGACCCCCCCGGCGGGGAGCTACGAGCAGTACTTC. The entire variable domain, with the rest obtained from reference TRBV30 and TRBJ2-7, is as follows: SQTIHQWPATLVQPVGSPLSLECTVEGTSNPNLYWYRQAAGRGLQLLFYSVGIGQISSEVPQNLSASRPQDRQFILSSKKLLLSDSGFYLCAWTPPAGSYEQYFGPGTRLTVT.

The V call is TRBV3-1, the J call TRBJ1-1; D gene ambiguous. V shed 6 bases and J shed 0 bases, with 8 bases lying between them. Germline V gene lookup returns CDR1 LGHDT and CDR2 YNNKEL (reference sequence). CDR3 size: 13 residues. The CDR3: CASSPTLNTEAFF. The CDR3 DNA reads TGTGCCAGCAGTCCGACATTGAACACTGAAGCTTTCTTT.

The chain employs TRBV20-1 and TRBJ2-7; the D gene could be TRBD1 or TRBD2 (5 bases each). From germline, CDR1 is DFQATT and CDR2 SNEGSKA (reference sequence). V was shortened by 5 bases and J by 6 bases, with 14 bases between the two germline ends. There are 12 residues in the CDR3. This CDR3 reads CSAHTGTPEQYF. The CDR3 nucleotides read TGCAGTGCTCATACCGGGACGCCCGAGCAGTACTTC.

This chain links TRBV2 with TRBJ1-2; 10 nucleotides align to TRBD1. The CDR3 runs to 15 residues. Looked up from germline, CDR1 is SNHLY and CDR2 is FYNNEI. V gave up 6 bases and J gave up 3 bases; unmatched junction bases: 7. The CDR3 is CASSLGTGDDYGYTF. The CDR3 DNA sequence: TGTGCCAGCAGCCTCGGGACAGGGGATGACTATGGCTACACCTTC.

The genes are TRBV30 and TRBJ2-5; 10 bases match TRBD1. The V and J ends lost 5 bases and 5 bases, in that order; junction bases with no gene match: 5. Looked up from germline, CDR1 is GTSNPN and CDR2 is SVGIG (reference sequence). This CDR3 is built from 13 residues. CDR3 protein: CAWGQGVSETQYF. CDR3 bases: TGTGCCTGGGGACAGGGGGTTTCTGAGACCCAGTACTTC.

The chain uses TRBV4-1 and TRBJ2-4; D may be TRBD1 (5 bases). The CDR3 consists of 11 residues. V was trimmed by 3 bases and J by 15 bases, leaving 12 bases between them. Germline CDR1 is MGHRA and CDR2 is YSYEKL. CDR3 loop: CASSQGLERYF. CDR3 nucleotides: TGCGCCAGCAGCCAGGGGCTAGAACGGTACTTC.

The chain couples TRBV30 to TRBJ1-3; possibly TRBD1 for D (6 bases). Germline V CDR1 and CDR2: GTSNPN, SVGIG (reference sequence). The CDR3 covers 15 residues. With 2 bases removed from V and 1 base from J, the gap between germline ends came to 12 bases. The CDR3 here is CAWSYTGRSGNTIYF. The CDR3, as DNA: TGTGCCTGGAGTTATACAGGGCGTTCTGGAAACACCATATATTTT.

The chain has TRBV27 and TRBJ1-2; D gene uncertain. Germline V gene lookup returns CDR1 MNHEY and CDR2 SMNVEV (reference sequence). The V end was cut by 0 bases, the J end by 5 bases, with 7 bases between. The CDR3 is 13 residues long. The CDR3 loop is CASSLSRGYGYTF. CDR3 coding DNA: TGTGCCAGCAGTTTATCGAGAGGGTATGGCTACACCTTC.

CDR3 protein: CASSSPGLAFPDTQYF. CDR3 nucleotide sequence: TGTGCCAGCAGCTCCCCGGGACTAGCGTTTCCAGATACGCAGTATTTT. The chain joins TRBV5-6 to TRBJ2-3, with TRBD2 matching over 10 bases. Germline trimming cut 3 bases from V and 4 bases from J; bases unmatched to any gene: 8. This CDR3 is built from 16 residues. Germline V CDR1 and CDR2: SGHDT, YYEEEE.

The chain uses TRBV29-1 and TRBJ2-7; D possibly matches TRBD1 or TRBD2 (6 bases each). The CDR3 is 13 residues long. The germline V and J ends were trimmed by 3 bases and 2 bases, with 11 bases remaining between them. From germline, CDR1 is SQVTM and CDR2 ANQGSEA. The CDR3 is CSVDGGDTYEQYF. DNA for the CDR3: TGCAGCGTTGATGGCGGGGACACCTACGAGCAGTACTTC.

The chain combines TRBV6-5 with TRBJ2-3; D remains ambiguous. The V end was cut by 0 bases, the J end by 0 bases, with 4 bases between. This CDR3 spans 14 amino acids. The germline V gene encodes CDR1 MNHEY and CDR2 SVGAGI. The CDR3 nucleotides are TGTGCCAGCAGTTACTCTTCTAGCACAGATACGCAGTATTTT. This encodes CASSYSSSTDTQYF.

The chain links TRBV6-6 to TRBJ2-5; D is unclear. Trimming shortened V by 6 bases and J by 2 bases, and 10 bases separated the two germline ends. This CDR3 has 13 residues. CDR1 is MNHNY and CDR2 is SVGAGI in the germline V gene (reference sequence). The CDR3, as DNA: TGTGCCAGCAGGCCGCACTCACAAGAGACCCAGTACTTC. It translates to CASRPHSQETQYF.

This rearrangement joins TRBV12-3 or TRBV12-4 to TRBJ2-2, with 8 bases aligning to TRBD1. V was pared by 5 bases and J by 6 bases, with 8 bases of the junction left unmatched. CDR3 length equals 15 residues. The CDR3 reads CASSPGGANAGELFF. CDR3 sequence (DNA): TGTGCCAGCAGTCCAGGGGGCGCGAATGCCGGGGAGCTGTTTTTT.